A single sample is the source of the 21 T cell receptor beta chains below, sequenced in a study of T cell responses to AZD1222 COVID-19 vaccine. Measured with immunoSEQ multiplex PCR; TCRdb has only the in-frame clones, and not every one. Of tens of thousands of clones listed, roughly 88% are singletons. The source material was peripheral blood, sampled on day 0 of AZD1222 vaccination. All receptors come from an adult in good health.

The genes are TRBV3-1 (or the pseudogene TRBV3-2) and TRBJ2-5; tentatively, D is TRBD1 (6 bases). Trimming left V 1 base short and J 5 bases short, with 11 bases between. Germline-derived CDR1 and CDR2 are LGHDT and YNNKEL (reference sequence). CDR3 length: 14 amino acids. In nucleotides, the CDR3 is TGTGCCAGCAGCCAAGGCAGGACAGTTGAGACCCAGTACTTC. It is translated as CASSQGRTVETQYF.

The chain couples TRBV28 to TRBJ1-6; perhaps TRBD1 as D (6 bases). V was trimmed by 8 bases and J by 6 bases, leaving 8 bases between them. Germline V lookup: CDR1 MDHEN, CDR2 SYDVKM. The CDR3 is 12 amino acids. DNA for the CDR3: TGTGCCAGCGTCAGGGGTAATTCACCCCTCCACTTT. Its translation is CASVRGNSPLHF. Filled out from reference TRBV28 and TRBJ1-6, the complete variable domain reads DVKVTQSSRYLVKRTGEKVFLECVQDMDHENMFWYRQDPGLGLRLIYFSYDVKMKEKGDIPEGYSVSREKKERFSLILESASTNQTSMYLCASVRGNSPLHFGNGTRLTVT.

The CDR3 region is CSASGKSPLHF. The CDR3, as DNA: TGCAGTGCTAGCGGTAAATCACCCCTCCACTTT. The rearrangement joins TRBV20-1 to TRBJ1-6; D is unclear. This CDR3 comprises 11 residues. The V gene's germline CDR1 is DFQATT and CDR2 SNEGSKA (reference sequence). Deletions cut 3 bases from V and 10 bases from J, with 7 bases between.

The genes are TRBV4-3 and TRBJ1-4; no clear D gene. Germline CDR1 is LGHNA and CDR2 is YSLEER. The V end was cut by 0 bases, the J end by 8 bases, with 7 bases between. This CDR3 has 13 amino acids. The CDR3 coding sequence is TGCGCCAGCAGCCAAGATCTCATCGAAAAACTGTTTTTT. This sequence encodes CASSQDLIEKLFF.

This chain uses TRBV7-2 with TRBJ2-4, with D unresolved. The V end was cut by 3 bases, the J end by 7 bases, with 10 bases between. Germline CDR1 and CDR2: SGHTA and FQGNSA. The CDR3 consists of 13 residues. CDR3 sequence: CASSFGIGNIQYF. The DNA of the CDR3 is TGTGCCAGCAGCTTCGGCATCGGGAACATTCAGTACTTC.

V gene TRBV7-8 combines with J gene TRBJ2-3; 13 nucleotides match TRBD2. The V gene end was trimmed by 3 bases and the J gene end by 0 bases; junction bases not matched to a gene: 6. The germline gives CDR1 SGHVS, CDR2 FQNEAQ. This CDR3 is built from 18 residues. This CDR3 is CASSFTSGRAPSTDTQYF. In nucleotides, the CDR3 is TGTGCCAGCAGCTTTACTAGCGGGAGGGCCCCTAGCACAGATACGCAGTATTTT. The variable domain in full, with the rest retrieved from reference TRBV7-8 and TRBJ2-3, is GAGVSQSPRYKVAKRGQDVALRCDPISGHVSLFWYQQALGQGPEFLTYFQNEAQLDKSGLPSDRFFAERPEGSVSTLKIQRTQQEDSAVYLCASSFTSGRAPSTDTQYFGPGTRLTVL.

Only one count was recorded for this clone. The chain couples TRBV7-9 to TRBJ2-7, with 9 positions matching TRBD2. Germline V gives CDR1 SEHNR, CDR2 FQNEAQ (reference sequence). After removal of 4 bases from V and 4 bases from J, the junction contained 8 bases not matched to a gene. This CDR3 comprises 15 residues. CDR3 nucleotides: TGTGCCAGCAGCTACAGTGCGGCGGGGGGGTACGAGCAGTACTTC. Translated: CASSYSAAGGYEQYF.

Here the CDR3 DNA reads TGTGCCATCATGAGTCTCGACGCTAGCACAGATACGCAGTATTTT. Its translation: CAIMSLDASTDTQYF. The chain has TRBV10-3 and TRBJ2-3, with D hard to call. There are 15 residues in the CDR3. Germline V lookup: CDR1 ENHRY, CDR2 SYGVKD. V was trimmed by 7 bases and J by 0 bases, leaving 14 bases between them.

The rearrangement uses TRBV19 and TRBJ1-1; 9 bases line up with TRBD1. CDR1 and CDR2 (germline): LNHDA, SQIVND (reference sequence). This CDR3 is 16 amino acids long. V was clipped by 2 bases and J by 2 bases; unmatched bases: 6. CDR3 in amino acids: CASSIRDRVVNTEAFF. In nucleotides, the CDR3 is TGTGCCAGTAGTATAAGGGACAGGGTCGTAAACACTGAAGCTTTCTTT. The whole variable domain, remainder taken from reference TRBV19 and TRBJ1-1, is DGGITQSPKYLFRKEGQNVTLSCEQNLNHDAMYWYRQDPGQGLRLIYYSQIVNDFQKGDIAEGYSVSREKKESFPLTVTSAQKNPTAFYLCASSIRDRVVNTEAFFGQGTRLTVV.

With respect to this clone: At the DNA level, this CDR3 is encoded by other sequences in the same sample as well. J is TRBJ2-2 and V is TRBV9, with TRBD2 matching over 10 bases. Trimming at V came to 7 bases and at J to 2 bases, leaving 5 bases not matched to a gene. Germline values: CDR1 SGDLS, CDR2 YYNGEE. The CDR3 consists of 15 residues. The chain's CDR3 is CASSASGSNTGELFF. For the CDR3, the DNA is TGTGCCAGCTCGGCTAGCGGGAGCAACACCGGGGAGCTGTTTTTT.

The chain couples TRBV4-1 to TRBJ2-1, with TRBD2 matching over 9 bases. Trimming at V came to 4 bases and at J to 8 bases, leaving 3 bases not matched to a gene. CDR1 MGHRA and CDR2 YSYEKL come from the germline V gene. The CDR3 sequence is 13 residues long. The CDR3 DNA sequence: TGCGCCAGCAGCCTAGCGGGGGCGGATGAGCAGTTCTTC. It yields the protein CASSLAGADEQFF.

J is TRBJ2-2 and V is TRBV4-1; tentative D call: TRBD1 (6 bases). Germline values: CDR1 MGHRA, CDR2 YSYEKL. V gave up 7 bases and J gave up 7 bases, with 13 bases separating them. This CDR3 spans 13 amino acids. Here the CDR3 DNA reads TGCGCCAGCATGGGGGCGCTGGGCGGGGAGCTGTTTTTT. Amino acids: CASMGALGGELFF.

This clone was seen just once. The V gene is TRBV15, the J gene TRBJ2-7, with D uncertain. The CDR3 totals 14 residues. V lost 0 bases and J lost 3, with 9 bases in between. Germline CDR1 and CDR2: LNHNV and YYDKDF (reference sequence). CDR3 region: CATSRDRINYEQYF. The DNA for the CDR3 is TGTGCCACCAGCAGAGATAGGATTAACTACGAGCAGTACTTC.

The J gene is TRBJ2-7, the V gene TRBV30; no clear D. The V gene's germline CDR1 is GTSNPN and CDR2 SVGIG (reference sequence). Trimming removed 1 base at V and 4 bases at J, with 8 bases between. This CDR3 is built from 12 residues. CDR3 nucleotide sequence: TGTGCCTGGAGTGAAAGGGTTTACGAGCAGTACTTC. Translation gives CAWSERVYEQYF.

The chain uses TRBV7-3 and TRBJ2-5, with D possibly being TRBD1 or TRBD2 (5 bases each). Germline CDR1 is SGHTA and CDR2 is FQGTGA. Trimming left V 5 bases short and J 4 bases short, with 11 bases between. The CDR3 extends over 13 amino acids. The CDR3 spells CASSRGQGETQYF. The CDR3 DNA reads TGTGCCAGCAGCCGCGGGCAGGGAGAGACCCAGTACTTC.

The chain is built from TRBV11-3 and TRBJ2-3, with 11 nucleotides matching TRBD2. Germline trimming cut 5 bases from V and 2 bases from J; bases unmatched to any gene: 3. CDR3 length: 15 residues. The V gene's germline CDR1 is SGHNT and CDR2 YENEEA. The CDR3 sequence: CASSQGLADTDTQYF. The CDR3 DNA reads as TGTGCCAGCAGCCAGGGACTAGCGGACACAGATACGCAGTATTTT.

The chain is built from TRBV6-1 and TRBJ2-3; D is perhaps TRBD1 or TRBD2 (5 bases each). This CDR3 is 14 amino acids long. In germline, CDR1 is MNHNS, CDR2 SASEGT. The V end lost 3 bases, the J end lost 2 bases, and 9 bases lay between the germline ends. The CDR3 is CASSDRDDTDTQYF. The CDR3 DNA follows: TGTGCCAGCAGTGATAGGGACGACACAGATACGCAGTATTTT.

The V and J genes are TRBV4-3 and TRBJ2-2; 7 bases are a match to TRBD2. J was trimmed by 0 bases and V by 3 bases; bases with no gene match: 10. The CDR3 consists of 18 residues. Per germline, CDR1 LGHNA and CDR2 YSLEER. The CDR3 DNA sequence: TGCGCCAGCAGCCACAACCCGCCGGGACTACCGAACACCGGGGAGCTGTTTTTT. Its protein product is CASSHNPPGLPNTGELFF.

The chain recombines TRBV13 with TRBJ1-2; no firm D call. V lost 1 base and J 8 bases, leaving 17 bases between the germline ends. The CDR3 sequence is 15 residues long. Germline V gene sequence: CDR1 PRHDT, CDR2 FYEKMQ (reference sequence). The CDR3 loop reads CASSLEKGILYGYTF. DNA for the CDR3: TGTGCCAGCAGCTTAGAAAAGGGAATTCTTTACGGCTACACCTTC.

The gene calls are TRBV27 and TRBJ1-2; 7 positions agree with TRBD1. CDR3 length equals 19 residues. In germline, CDR1 is MNHEY, CDR2 SMNVEV (reference sequence). With 0 bases clipped from V and 4 bases from J, the junction kept 17 bases outside the gene matches. Here the CDR3 reads CASSLSPLNPQAGGYGYTF. The CDR3 DNA follows: TGTGCCAGCAGTTTATCCCCGTTAAATCCCCAAGCAGGGGGCTATGGCTACACCTTC.

The chain recombines TRBV28 with TRBJ2-2; no clear D gene. V was clipped by 4 bases and J by 0 bases, with 3 bases between them. The CDR3 is made up of 13 amino acids. In germline, CDR1 is MDHEN, CDR2 SYDVKM. This chain's CDR3 is CASSSTNTGELFF. The DNA for the CDR3 is TGTGCCAGCAGTTCAACGAACACCGGGGAGCTGTTTTTT.